The 2 T cell receptor beta chains below were found in one sample sequenced in a study of cytomegalovirus exposure and HLA in healthy donors. It was with 60 Vbeta and 13 Jbeta primers that the PCR ran. Here immunoSEQ multiplex PCR was the method, and the copy in TCRdb shows in-frame clones only, minus some. This sample has 150,000 to 200,000 clones, with about three quarters found just once. The source material was PBMCs. These receptors were obtained from a woman aged 40-49 years in good health and CMV-seronegative.

As regards this clone: The sample contains more than one DNA sequence encoding this CDR3. This rearrangement joins TRBV9 to TRBJ1-1, with 7 bases identical to TRBD1. This CDR3 is built from 14 residues. Trimming cost V 3 bases and J 0 bases; bases outside gene matches: 2. Germline V gene data show CDR1 as SGDLS and CDR2 as YYNGEE. The CDR3 loop reads CASSATGLNTEAFF. CDR3 coding DNA: TGTGCCAGCAGCGCGACAGGGTTGAACACTGAAGCTTTCTTT.

V usage is TRBV9 and J usage is TRBJ2-1; TRBD2 is a possible D gene (6 bases). The length of the CDR3 is 16 residues. Germline CDR1 reads SGDLS; CDR2 reads YYNGEE. The V end was cut by 4 bases, the J end by 8 bases, with 22 bases between. CDR3 DNA sequence: TGTGCCAGCAGCCCCCGTCCCGGGGACCGCGGGGATGAGCAGTTCTTC. It yields the protein CASSPRPGDRGDEQFF.